This T cell receptor (beta chain) is from a study of blood T cell repertoires in COVID-19. For the study at large: There were acute and convalescent COVID-19 samples, and they came from the United States, Italy and Spain.

As handled by the study authors: Estimated nucleated cell counts came from reference gene primer amplification. The data were produced by immunoSEQ multiplex PCR, yet TCRdb's version contains in-frame clones alone and is incomplete. D and trimming were read from the DNA, whereas the V and J calls and clone size are those reported in that table. This table has about 85,000 clones, 90% appearing once. Germline values: CDR1 MNHEY, CDR2 SVGAGI. The V end was cut by 7 bases, the J end by 13 bases, with 17 bases between. The CDR3 length is 12 residues. The sequence came from a woman at least 80 years old with active or convalescent COVID-19. Sample: peripheral blood. The rearrangement links TRBV6-5 to TRBJ2-1; D unclear. CDR3 sequence (DNA): TGTGCCAGCAAAGGAAGCCACAGTTTACAGTTCTTC. Translation: CASKGSHSLQFF.